Listed here is a single T cell receptor (beta chain). Its cognate antigen is unknown. Use of 60 Vbeta and 13 Jbeta primers characterized the PCR. Sequenced by immunoSEQ multiplex PCR; TCRdb stores in-frame clones only, minus some. The sample yields approximately 100,000 clones, around 83% seen once. The data are from a study of cytomegalovirus exposure and HLA in healthy donors. Study-wide findings and caveats: A later analysis linked 15,000 to 20,000 TCR beta sequences to HLA alleles at 0.05 false discovery rate. With further analysis later on, most CMV-associated TCR beta chains appeared HLA-restricted. Both high specificity and high sensitivity reportedly marked the classifier's diagnosis of cytomegalovirus status. Segments of the TCR beta V type were, in most cases, productive about 90% or about 30% of the time in an earlier analysis.

Germline assignment: CDR1 LGHNA and CDR2 YNFKEQ. The V gene lost 0 bases and the J gene lost 12 bases, with 12 bases spanning the gap. The CDR3 contains 13 residues. The source material was PBMCs. This clonotype was obtained from a man aged 30 to 45 in good health and CMV-seronegative. The chain couples TRBV4-2 to TRBJ2-1, with TRBD1 as a possible D gene (6 bases). This CDR3 reads CASSQDYGTSQFF. The CDR3 DNA sequence: TGTGCCAGCAGCCAAGATTACGGGACATCGCAGTTCTTC.